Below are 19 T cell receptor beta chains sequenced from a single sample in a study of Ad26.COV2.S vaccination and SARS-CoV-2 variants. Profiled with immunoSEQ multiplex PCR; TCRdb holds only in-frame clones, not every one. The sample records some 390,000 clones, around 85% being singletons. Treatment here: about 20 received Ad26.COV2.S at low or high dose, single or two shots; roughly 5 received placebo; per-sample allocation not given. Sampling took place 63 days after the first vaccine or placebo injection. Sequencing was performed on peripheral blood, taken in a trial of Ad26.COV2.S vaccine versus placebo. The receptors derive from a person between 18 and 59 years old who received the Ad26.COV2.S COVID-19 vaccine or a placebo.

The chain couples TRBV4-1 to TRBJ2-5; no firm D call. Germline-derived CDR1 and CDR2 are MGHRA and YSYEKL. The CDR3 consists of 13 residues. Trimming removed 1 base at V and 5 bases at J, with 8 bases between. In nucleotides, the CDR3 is TGCGCCAGCAGCCAAGTTTTACTCGAGACCCAGTACTTC. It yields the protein CASSQVLLETQYF.

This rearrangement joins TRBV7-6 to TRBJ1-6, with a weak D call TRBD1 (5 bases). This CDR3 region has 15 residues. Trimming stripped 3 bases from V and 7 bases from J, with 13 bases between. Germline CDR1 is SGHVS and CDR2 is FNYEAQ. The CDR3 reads CASSFRPGTNSPLHF. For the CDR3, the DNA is TGTGCCAGCAGCTTCCGGCCAGGGACCAATTCACCCCTCCACTTT.

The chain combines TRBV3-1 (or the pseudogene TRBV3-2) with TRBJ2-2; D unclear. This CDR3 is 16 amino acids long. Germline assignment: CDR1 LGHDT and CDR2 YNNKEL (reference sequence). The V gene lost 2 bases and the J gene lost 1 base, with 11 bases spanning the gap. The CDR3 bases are TGTGCCAGCAGCCAAAGTAAGGGCCTGAACACCGGGGAGCTGTTTTTT. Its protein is CASSQSKGLNTGELFF.

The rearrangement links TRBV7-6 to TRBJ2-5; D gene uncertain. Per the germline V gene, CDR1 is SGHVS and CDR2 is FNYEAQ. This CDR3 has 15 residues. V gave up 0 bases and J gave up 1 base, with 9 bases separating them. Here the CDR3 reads CASSLAGLGQETQYF. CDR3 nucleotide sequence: TGTGCCAGCAGCTTAGCGGGCCTGGGCCAAGAGACCCAGTACTTC.

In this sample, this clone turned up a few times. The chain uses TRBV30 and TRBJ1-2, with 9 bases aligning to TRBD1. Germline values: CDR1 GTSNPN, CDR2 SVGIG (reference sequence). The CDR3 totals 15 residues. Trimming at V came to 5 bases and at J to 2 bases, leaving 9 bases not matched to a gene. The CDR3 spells CAWAPIGQGNYGYTF. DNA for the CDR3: TGTGCCTGGGCCCCAATCGGACAGGGGAACTATGGCTACACCTTC.

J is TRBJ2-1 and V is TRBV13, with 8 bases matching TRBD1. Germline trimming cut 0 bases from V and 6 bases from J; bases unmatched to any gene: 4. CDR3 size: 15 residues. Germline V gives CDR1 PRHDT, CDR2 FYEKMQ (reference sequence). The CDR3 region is CASSLGDRAGNEQFF. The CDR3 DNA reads TGTGCCAGCAGCTTAGGGGACAGGGCCGGCAATGAGCAGTTCTTC. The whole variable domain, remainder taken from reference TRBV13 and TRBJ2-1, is AAGVIQSPRHLIKEKRETATLKCYPIPRHDTVYWYQQGPGQDPQFLISFYEKMQSDKGSIPDRFSAQQFSDYHSELNMSSLELGDSALYFCASSLGDRAGNEQFFGPGTRLTVL.

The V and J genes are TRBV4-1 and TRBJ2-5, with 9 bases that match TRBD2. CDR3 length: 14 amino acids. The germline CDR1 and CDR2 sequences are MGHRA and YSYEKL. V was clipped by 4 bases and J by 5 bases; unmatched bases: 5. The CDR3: CASSPRSGGETQYF. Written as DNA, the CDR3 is TGCGCCAGCAGCCCAAGGAGCGGGGGGGAGACCCAGTACTTC.

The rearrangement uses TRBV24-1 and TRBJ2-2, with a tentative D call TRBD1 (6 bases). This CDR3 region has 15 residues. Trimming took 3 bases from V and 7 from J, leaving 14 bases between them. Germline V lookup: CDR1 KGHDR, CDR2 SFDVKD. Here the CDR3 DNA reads TGTGCCACCAGTGATCTGGACAGTGTGGGCGGGGAGCTGTTTTTT. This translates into CATSDLDSVGGELFF.

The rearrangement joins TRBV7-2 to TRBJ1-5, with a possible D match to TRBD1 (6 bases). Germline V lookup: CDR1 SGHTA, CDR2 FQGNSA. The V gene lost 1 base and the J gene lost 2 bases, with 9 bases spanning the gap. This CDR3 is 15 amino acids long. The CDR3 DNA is TGTGCCAGCAGCTTAGACGCAGGGGGCAATCAGCCCCAGCATTTT. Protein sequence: CASSLDAGGNQPQHF.

In nucleotides, the CDR3 is TGTGCCAGCAGCTTAGTGCGAACAGTGGCCGGGGAGCTGTTTTTT. Translation: CASSLVRTVAGELFF. V is TRBV7-9 and J is TRBJ2-2, with D uncertain. This CDR3 is built from 15 residues. CDR1 is SEHNR and CDR2 is FQNEAQ in the germline V gene (reference sequence). Trimming left V 1 base short and J 6 bases short, with 12 bases between.

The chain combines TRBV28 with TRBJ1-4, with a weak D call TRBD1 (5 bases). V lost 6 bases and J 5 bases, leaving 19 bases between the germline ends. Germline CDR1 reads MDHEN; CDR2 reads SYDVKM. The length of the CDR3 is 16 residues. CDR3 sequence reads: CASSNSERWGNEKLFF. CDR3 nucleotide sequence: TGTGCCAGCAGCAACTCGGAAAGGTGGGGGAATGAAAAACTGTTTTTT.

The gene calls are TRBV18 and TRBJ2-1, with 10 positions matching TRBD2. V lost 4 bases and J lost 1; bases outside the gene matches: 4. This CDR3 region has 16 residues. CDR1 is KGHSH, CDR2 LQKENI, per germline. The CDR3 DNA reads TGTGCCAGCTCACGGAATAGCGGGGGGTCCTACAATGAGCAGTTCTTC. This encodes CASSRNSGGSYNEQFF.

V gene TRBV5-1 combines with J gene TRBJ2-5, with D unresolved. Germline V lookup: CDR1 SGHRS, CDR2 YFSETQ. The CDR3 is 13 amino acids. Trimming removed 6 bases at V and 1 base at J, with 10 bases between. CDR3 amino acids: CASNSGAQETQYF. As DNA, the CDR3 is TGCGCCAGCAACTCGGGTGCCCAAGAGACCCAGTACTTC.

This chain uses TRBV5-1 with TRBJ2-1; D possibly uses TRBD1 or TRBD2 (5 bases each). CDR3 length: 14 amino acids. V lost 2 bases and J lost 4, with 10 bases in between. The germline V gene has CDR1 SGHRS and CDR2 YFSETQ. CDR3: CASSLGRQYNEQFF. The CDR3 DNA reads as TGCGCCAGCAGCTTAGGGAGACAGTACAATGAGCAGTTCTTC.

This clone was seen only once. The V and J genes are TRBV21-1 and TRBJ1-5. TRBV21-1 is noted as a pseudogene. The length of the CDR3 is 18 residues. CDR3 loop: CASSKKGGTEPSNQPQHF. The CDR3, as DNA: TGTGCCAGCAGCAAAAAGGGGGGGACGGAGCCTAGCAATCAGCCCCAGCATTTT.

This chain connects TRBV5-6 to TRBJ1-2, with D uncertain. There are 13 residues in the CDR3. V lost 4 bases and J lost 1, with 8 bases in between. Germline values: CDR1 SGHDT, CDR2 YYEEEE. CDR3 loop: CASSHTVNYGYTF. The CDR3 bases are TGTGCCAGCAGCCATACCGTTAACTATGGCTACACCTTC.

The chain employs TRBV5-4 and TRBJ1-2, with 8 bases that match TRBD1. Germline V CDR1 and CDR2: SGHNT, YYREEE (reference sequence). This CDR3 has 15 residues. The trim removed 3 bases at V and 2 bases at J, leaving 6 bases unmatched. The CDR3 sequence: CASSSPQGANYGYTF. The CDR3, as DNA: TGTGCCAGCAGCTCACCCCAGGGGGCGAACTATGGCTACACCTTC.

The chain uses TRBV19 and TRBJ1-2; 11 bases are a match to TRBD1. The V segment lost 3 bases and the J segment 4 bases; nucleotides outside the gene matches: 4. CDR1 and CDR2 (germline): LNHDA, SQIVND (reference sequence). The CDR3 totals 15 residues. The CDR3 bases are TGTGCCAGTAGTATGCCCGGGACAGGGGGCTATGGCTACACCTTC. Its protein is CASSMPGTGGYGYTF.

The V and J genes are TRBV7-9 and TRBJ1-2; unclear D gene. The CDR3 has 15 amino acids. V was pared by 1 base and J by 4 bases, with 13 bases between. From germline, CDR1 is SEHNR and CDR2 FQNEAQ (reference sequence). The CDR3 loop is CASSLVLSLFYGYTF. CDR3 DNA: TGTGCCAGCAGCTTAGTTCTATCACTGTTCTATGGCTACACCTTC.